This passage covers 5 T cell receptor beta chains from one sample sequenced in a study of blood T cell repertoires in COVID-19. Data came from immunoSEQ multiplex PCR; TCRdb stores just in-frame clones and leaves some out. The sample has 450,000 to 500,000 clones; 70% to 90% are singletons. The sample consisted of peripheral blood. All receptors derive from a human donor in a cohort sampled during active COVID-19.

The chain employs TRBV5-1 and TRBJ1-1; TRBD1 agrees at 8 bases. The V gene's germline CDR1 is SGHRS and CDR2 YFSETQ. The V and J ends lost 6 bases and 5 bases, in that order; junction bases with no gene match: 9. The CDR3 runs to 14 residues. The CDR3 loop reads CASTLTGAETEAFF. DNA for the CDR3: TGCGCCAGCACTCTGACAGGGGCGGAAACTGAAGCTTTCTTT.

The CDR3 loop reads CASSSSGNYNSPLHF. CDR3 DNA: TGTGCCAGCAGCAGTTCCGGGAACTATAATTCACCCCTCCACTTT. V is TRBV7-6 and J is TRBJ1-6, with D unresolved. CDR1 and CDR2 from the germline V gene are SGHVS and FNYEAQ. Deletions cut 5 bases from V and 3 bases from J, with 11 bases between. The CDR3 has 15 residues.

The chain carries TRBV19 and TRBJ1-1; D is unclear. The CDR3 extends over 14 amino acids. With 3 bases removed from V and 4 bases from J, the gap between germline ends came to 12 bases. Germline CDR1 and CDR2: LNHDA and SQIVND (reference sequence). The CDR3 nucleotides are TGTGCCAGTAGTATTCGTTTAGGGAGCACTGAAGCTTTCTTT. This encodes CASSIRLGSTEAFF.

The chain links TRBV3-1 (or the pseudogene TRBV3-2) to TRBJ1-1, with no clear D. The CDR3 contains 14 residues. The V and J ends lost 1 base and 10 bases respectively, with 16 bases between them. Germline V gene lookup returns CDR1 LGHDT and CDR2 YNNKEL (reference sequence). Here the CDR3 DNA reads TGTGCCAGCAGCCAAGTCACGGCGGGCGGAAGAGCTTTCTTT. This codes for CASSQVTAGGRAFF.

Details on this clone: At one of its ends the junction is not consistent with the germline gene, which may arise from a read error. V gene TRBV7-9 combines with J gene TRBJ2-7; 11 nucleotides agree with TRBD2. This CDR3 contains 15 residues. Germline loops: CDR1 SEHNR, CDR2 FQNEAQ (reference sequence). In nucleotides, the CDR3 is TGTGCCAGCAGCATAGCGGGAGGGCCCGATTCTGAGCAGTACTTC. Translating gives CASSIAGGPDSEQYF.